This paragraph covers one T cell receptor beta chain sequence. This clonotype appeared many times. This receptor's antigen is unknown. No much larger clone exists at a distance of one base, and base qualities are not known. Inclusive of the bounding cysteine and phenylalanine, the CDR3 is 15 residues long. CDR3 DNA is the only sequence kept; it has 45 bases, read in frame from the first base. From the germline V gene, CDR1 is SGHDT and CDR2 is YYEEEE. Trimming leaves V shorter by 4 bases and J shorter by 2 bases, with the junction holding 8 bases beyond the gene matches. TCR beta CDR3 regions were amplified from RNA transcripts for repertoire sequencing. The first round was an RT-PCR using HTBI primers with the Qiagen OneStep RT-PCR kit, and this first round was followed by a second-round multiplex PCR, then size selection and purification. Sequencing of the libraries was carried out on an Illumina HiSeq2000 in paired-end mode with 100 bp reads. In the authors' own workflow: SOAPnuke was used to process the reads, throwing out any read that had adapters, had uncalled bases, had a mean Phred below 15, or lacked an exact constant-primer or identifier match. COPE v1.2.5 was used to merge the high-quality paired reads. Each unique nucleotide sequence was defined as a clonotype, and clonotypes were aligned to IMGT TRB V, D and J references with MiTCR v1.1. The analysis was limited to V-J combinations with a frequency above 0.0001, which together covered roughly 99% of the repertoires. For each V-J combination, a TCR clonal expansion and chaos score was defined as F50 clonal expansion divided by the chaos observed in the TCRdist matrix. Welch's t-statistics and random forest were used to narrow the features down to more than 10 V-J combinations, which were then fed into a naive Bayes classifier. Thyroid-blood repertoire similarity was quantified with the Morisita-Horn index. Using fastp at Q25 and MiXCR, TCRdb reprocessed the public reads and kept productive beta chains. A single entry per CDR3 protein holds the most common genes and DNA from its merged rows. It is TCRdb's table, rather than the study itself, that gives the V and J calls and clone size. Here the sample has about 340,000 distinct CDR3 sequences; 15% to 20% occur a single time. Of the sample, 10% to 15% is held by the ten largest clones.

This entry comes from a study of Graves' ophthalmopathy and Graves' hyperthyroidism (dated by TCRdb to 2017 to 2018). Regarding the study in general: Peripheral blood was collected at initial diagnosis, before any treatment. The study used signatures of the TCR beta repertoire to tell Graves' ophthalmopathy apart from Graves' hyperthyroidism and to predict which patients would progress to ophthalmopathy. In over 5 hyperthyroidism patients, the T-cell repertoire of thyroid tissue was compared with the T-cell repertoire of blood. In total, 135 blood samples were TCR-sequenced: around 42 ophthalmopathy, 75 hyperthyroidism and about 17 hyperthyroidism-to-ophthalmopathy patients. After sampling, hyperthyroidism patients received methimazole starting at 30 mg daily, and ophthalmopathy patients received high-dose intravenous methylprednisolone. To explore V-J signatures that separate ophthalmopathy from hyperthyroidism, a discovery set of about a hundred patients was enrolled, consisting of 40 to 45 with ophthalmopathy and about 60 with stable hyperthyroidism. An independent validation cohort comprised some 19 hyperthyroidism patients and over 15 patients who later progressed from hyperthyroidism to ophthalmopathy. What the research found in general, with its limitations: Sample size was not statistically predetermined, and group allocation was not concealed from the investigators. The 13-signature model separated ophthalmopathy from stable hyperthyroidism with approximately 90% sensitivity and roughly 84% specificity in cross-validation, and 80%/75% in the test set. In validation, the model predicted ophthalmopathy progression with about 70% sensitivity and approximately 75% specificity; fewer than 15 predicted patients were CT-confirmed with GO in a median of approximately six months. Most expanded thyroid clonotypes with a frequency above 0.001 also appeared in blood, which suggests that blood repertoires may reflect the immune response in the thyroid.

Ophthalmopathy patients were characterized by moderately to severely active disease, a Clinical Activity Score of at least 3, a NOSPECS grade of at least 4, and a disease duration under 3 months. Patients were excluded if they had other autoimmune diseases, uncontrolled infections, pregnancy or lactation. Diagnosis relied on clinical symptoms, serum thyroxine, TRAb, thyroid ultrasound and orbital computed tomography. Ficoll-Paque density gradient centrifugation was used to isolate PBMCs from about 9.4 ml of fresh peripheral blood. Total RNA was extracted with Trizol reagent and quality-checked on an Agilent 2100 Bioanalyzer.

This TCR was recovered from an adult man with Graves' ophthalmopathy. The rearrangement combines TRBV5-6 with TRBJ2-7, and 8 junction bases match TRBD2. Sequenced: peripheral blood. DNA sequence: TGTGCCAGCAGCCCGGCGGGGCGGGGGGCCTACGAGCAGTACTTC. Its translation reads: CASSPAGRGAYEQYF.